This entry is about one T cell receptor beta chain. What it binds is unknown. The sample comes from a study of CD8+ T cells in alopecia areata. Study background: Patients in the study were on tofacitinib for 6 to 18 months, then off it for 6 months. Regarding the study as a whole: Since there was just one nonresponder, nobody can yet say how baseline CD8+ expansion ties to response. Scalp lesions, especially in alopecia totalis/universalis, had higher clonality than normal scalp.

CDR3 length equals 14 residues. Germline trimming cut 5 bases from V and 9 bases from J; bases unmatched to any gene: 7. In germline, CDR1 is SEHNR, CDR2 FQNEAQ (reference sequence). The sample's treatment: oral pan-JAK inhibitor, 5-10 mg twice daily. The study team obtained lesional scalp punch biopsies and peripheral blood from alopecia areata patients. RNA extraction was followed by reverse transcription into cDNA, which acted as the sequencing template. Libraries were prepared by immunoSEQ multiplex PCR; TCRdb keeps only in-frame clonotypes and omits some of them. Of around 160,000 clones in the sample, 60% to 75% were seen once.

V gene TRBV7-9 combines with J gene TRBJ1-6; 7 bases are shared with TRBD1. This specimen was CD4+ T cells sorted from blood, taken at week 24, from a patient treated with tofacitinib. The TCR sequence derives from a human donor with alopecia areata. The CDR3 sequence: CASSATGRTSPLHF. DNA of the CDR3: TGTGCCAGCAGCGCGACAGGGCGGACTTCACCCCTCCACTTT.